This T cell receptor (beta chain) was obtained from a study of cytomegalovirus exposure and HLA in healthy donors. Findings and caveats of the study: A missense DCLRE1C variant was associated with V- and J-gene trimming of TCR beta chains in a later analysis, and an independent cohort replicated the association.

A word on this clone: The target antigen is unknown.

Primers: 60 Vbeta forward and 13 Jbeta reverse. Assay used: immunoSEQ multiplex PCR; TCRdb lists only in-frame clones, some missing. The table has 90,000 to 100,000 clones, 82% seen once. The CDR3 totals 14 residues. Germline CDR1 and CDR2: SGHTA and FQGNSA. Losses at the gene ends were 5 bases for V and 8 bases for J; bases not matched to a gene: 11. V is TRBV7-2 and J is TRBJ1-2, with 7 positions matching TRBD1. Source material: PBMCs. This sequence was found in a man aged 45-65 years in good health and CMV-seronegative. The CDR3 loop reads CASSQTGLPQGYTF. The CDR3 nucleotides are TGTGCCAGCAGCCAGACAGGGTTGCCTCAAGGCTACACCTTC.